This T cell receptor beta chain was identified in a study of blood T cell repertoires in COVID-19. On the study more broadly: Sample material is recorded as cDNA or gDNA derived from T cells, B-cell-depleted T cells, or PBMCs.

The CDR3 totals 15 residues. Germline V gives CDR1 MNHEY, CDR2 SMNVEV (reference sequence). With 6 bases clipped from V and 4 bases from J, the junction kept 10 bases outside the gene matches. Generated by immunoSEQ multiplex PCR, the TCRdb table keeps only in-frame clones and is missing some. The sample lists 200,000 to 300,000 clones, around 84% occurring once. The TCR originated in a man aged 55 to 70 with acute or convalescent COVID-19. The sample consisted of peripheral blood. This chain links TRBV27 with TRBJ2-7; 9 bases agree with TRBD2. The CDR3 DNA follows: TGTGCCAGCAGCCCCCAGGGCGGGAGGGCTTACGAGCAGTACTTC. Protein product: CASSPQGGRAYEQYF.